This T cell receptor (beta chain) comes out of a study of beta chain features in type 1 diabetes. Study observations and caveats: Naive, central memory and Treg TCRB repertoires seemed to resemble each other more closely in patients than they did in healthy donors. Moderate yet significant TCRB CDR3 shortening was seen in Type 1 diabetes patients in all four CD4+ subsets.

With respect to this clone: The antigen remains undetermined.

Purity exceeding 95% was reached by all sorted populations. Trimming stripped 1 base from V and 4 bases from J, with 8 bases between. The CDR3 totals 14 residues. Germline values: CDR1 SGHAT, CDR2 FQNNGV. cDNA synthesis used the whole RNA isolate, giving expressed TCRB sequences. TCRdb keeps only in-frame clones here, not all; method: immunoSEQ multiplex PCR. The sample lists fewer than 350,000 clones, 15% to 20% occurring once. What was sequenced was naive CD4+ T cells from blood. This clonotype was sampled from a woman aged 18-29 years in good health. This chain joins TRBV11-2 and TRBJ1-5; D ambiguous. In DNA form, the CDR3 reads TGTGCCAGCAGCTTAGTCCCGGGGAATCAGCCCCAGCATTTT. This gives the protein CASSLVPGNQPQHF.